The present TCR beta chain was sequenced within a study of T cells in Graves' hyperthyroidism and ophthalmopathy. Study-wide results and limits: In blood, most of the thyroid clonotypes expanded above 0.001 were also present. A model using 13 V-J features told ophthalmopathy apart from stable hyperthyroidism. The model anticipated ophthalmopathy a median approximately 6.6 months pre-onset.

Fresh peripheral blood, approximately 10 ml, yielded the PBMCs. Only a few counts were recorded for this clonotype. Its antigen is currently unknown. V shed 3 bases and J 6 bases; nucleotides not matched to a gene: 5. CDR1 and CDR2 from the germline V gene are MDHEN and SYDVKM. The CDR3 is made up of 15 amino acids. The CDR3 regions of TCR beta were amplified from RNA transcripts. The primer set for the first-round RT-PCR of the TCR CDR3 was HTBI. TCRdb reprocessed the multiplex PCR reads via MiXCR and lists one record per CDR3 protein. In the table there are a few hundred thousand distinct CDR3 sequences, more than 12% of which are singletons.

The sequence was collected from a woman in her twenties or thirties with Graves' hyperthyroidism. The chain employs TRBV28 and TRBJ2-1; 10 bases fit TRBD1. Sequenced material: blood. CDR3 in DNA: TGTGCCAGCAGTTTTTTGGGACAGGGGCGCAATGAGCAGTTCTTC. Translation gives CASSFLGQGRNEQFF.